This TCR beta chain was observed in a study of T cells in Graves' hyperthyroidism and ophthalmopathy. Absence of ophthalmopathy progression within 18 months defined stable Graves' hyperthyroidism. The PBMCs were taken from under 12 ml of fresh peripheral blood. Researchers amplified the TCR beta CDR3 regions from RNA transcripts. The TCR CDR3 was amplified in a first-round RT-PCR using the HTBI primer set. TCRdb re-analysed the multiplex PCR reads in MiXCR, keeping a single row per CDR3 protein. The sample yields about half a million distinct CDR3 sequences, around 20% seen once. CDR1 MDHEN and CDR2 SYDVKM come from the germline V gene. V was clipped by 3 bases and J by 4 bases; unmatched bases: 12. This CDR3 is built from 17 residues.

V and J are TRBV28 and TRBJ2-5; 9 bases fit TRBD1. The material sequenced was blood. This sequence originates from a man younger than 30 with Graves' hyperthyroidism. The CDR3 coding sequence is TGTGCCAGCAGTTTGACCGGGACAGGGAAATTCTTAGAGACCCAGTACTTC. It encodes CASSLTGTGKFLETQYF.